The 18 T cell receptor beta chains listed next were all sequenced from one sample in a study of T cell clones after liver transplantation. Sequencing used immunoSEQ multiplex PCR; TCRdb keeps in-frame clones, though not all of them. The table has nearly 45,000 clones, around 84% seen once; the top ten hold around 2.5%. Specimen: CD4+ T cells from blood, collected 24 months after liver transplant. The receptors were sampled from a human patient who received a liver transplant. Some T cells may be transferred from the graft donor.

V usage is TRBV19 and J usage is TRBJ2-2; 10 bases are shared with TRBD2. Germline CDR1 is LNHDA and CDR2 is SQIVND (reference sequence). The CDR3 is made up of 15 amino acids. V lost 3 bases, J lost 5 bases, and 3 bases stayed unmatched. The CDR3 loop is CASSILAGVTGELFF. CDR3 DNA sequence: TGTGCCAGTAGTATCCTAGCGGGAGTAACCGGGGAGCTGTTTTTT.

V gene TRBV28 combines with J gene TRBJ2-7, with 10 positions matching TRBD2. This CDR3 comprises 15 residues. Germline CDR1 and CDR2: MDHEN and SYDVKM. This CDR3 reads CAWASGSSPPYEQYF. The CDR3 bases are TGTGCTTGGGCTAGCGGGAGTAGTCCGCCCTACGAGCAGTACTTC.

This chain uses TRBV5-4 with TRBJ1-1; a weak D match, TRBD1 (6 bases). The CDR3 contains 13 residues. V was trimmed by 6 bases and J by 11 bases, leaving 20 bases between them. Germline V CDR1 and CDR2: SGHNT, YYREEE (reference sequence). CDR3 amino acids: CASIPDRRLPAFF. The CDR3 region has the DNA TGTGCCAGCATCCCAGACAGGAGACTACCTGCTTTCTTT.

The CDR3 DNA follows: TGTGCCAGCATGTATCGATTCTCTAGCACAGATACGCAGTATTTT. Its protein product is CASMYRFSSTDTQYF. The rearrangement links TRBV2 to TRBJ2-3; D not resolved. Per germline, CDR1 SNHLY and CDR2 FYNNEI. The CDR3 totals 15 residues. The V end was cut by 7 bases, the J end by 0 bases, with 14 bases between.

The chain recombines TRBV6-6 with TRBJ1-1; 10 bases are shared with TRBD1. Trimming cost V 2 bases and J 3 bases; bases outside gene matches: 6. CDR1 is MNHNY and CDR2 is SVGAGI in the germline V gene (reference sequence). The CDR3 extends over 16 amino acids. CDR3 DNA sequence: TGTGCCAGCAGTTACAGCCGGGACAGGGGCGACACTGAAGCTTTCTTT. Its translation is CASSYSRDRGDTEAFF.

Here the CDR3 DNA reads TGTGCCAGCAGACCAACCGGGACAGGGAATTCACCCCTCCACTTT. Translated: CASRPTGTGNSPLHF. This sequence joins TRBV6-5 and TRBJ1-6, with 9 bases that match TRBD1. The CDR3 covers 15 residues. Looked up from germline, CDR1 is MNHEY and CDR2 is SVGAGI. Germline trimming cut 6 bases from V and 7 bases from J; bases unmatched to any gene: 7.

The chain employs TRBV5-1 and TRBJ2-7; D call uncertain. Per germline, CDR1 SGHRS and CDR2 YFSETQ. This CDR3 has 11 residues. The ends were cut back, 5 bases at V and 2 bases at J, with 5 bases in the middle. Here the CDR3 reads CASRKTYEQYF. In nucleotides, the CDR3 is TGCGCCAGCAGAAAAACCTACGAGCAGTACTTC.

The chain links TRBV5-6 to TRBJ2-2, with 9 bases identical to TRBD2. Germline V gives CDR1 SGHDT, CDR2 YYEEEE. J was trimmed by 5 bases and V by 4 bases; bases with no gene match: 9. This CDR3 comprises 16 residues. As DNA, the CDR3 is TGTGCCAGCAGCGGTCCCAGCGGGGGGCTAACCGGGGAGCTGTTTTTT. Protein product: CASSGPSGGLTGELFF.

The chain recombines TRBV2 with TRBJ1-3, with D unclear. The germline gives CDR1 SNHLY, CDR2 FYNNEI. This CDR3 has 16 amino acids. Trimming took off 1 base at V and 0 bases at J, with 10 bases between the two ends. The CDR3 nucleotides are TGTGCCAGCAGTGAAGAGTGGGCAGACTCTGGAAACACCATATATTTT. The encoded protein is CASSEEWADSGNTIYF.

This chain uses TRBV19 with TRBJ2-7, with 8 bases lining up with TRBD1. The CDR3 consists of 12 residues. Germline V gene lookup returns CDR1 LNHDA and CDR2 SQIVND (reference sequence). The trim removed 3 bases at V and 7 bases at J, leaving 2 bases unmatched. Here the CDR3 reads CASSIGQGEQYF. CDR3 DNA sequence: TGTGCCAGTAGTATCGGACAGGGTGAGCAGTACTTC. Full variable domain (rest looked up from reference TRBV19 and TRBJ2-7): DGGITQSPKYLFRKEGQNVTLSCEQNLNHDAMYWYRQDPGQGLRLIYYSQIVNDFQKGDIAEGYSVSREKKESFPLTVTSAQKNPTAFYLCASSIGQGEQYFGPGTRLTVT.

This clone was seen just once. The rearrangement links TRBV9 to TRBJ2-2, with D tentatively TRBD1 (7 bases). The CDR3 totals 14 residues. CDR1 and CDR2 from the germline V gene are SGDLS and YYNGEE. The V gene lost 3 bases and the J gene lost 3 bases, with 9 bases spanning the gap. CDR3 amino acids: CASSARGDTGELFF. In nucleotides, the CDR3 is TGTGCCAGCAGCGCCAGGGGGGACACCGGGGAGCTGTTTTTT.

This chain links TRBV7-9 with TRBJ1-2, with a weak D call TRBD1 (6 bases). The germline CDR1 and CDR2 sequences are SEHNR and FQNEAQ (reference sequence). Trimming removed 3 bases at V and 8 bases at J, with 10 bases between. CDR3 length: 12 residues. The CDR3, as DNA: TGTGCCAGCAGCTTGACAGGACAAGGCTACACCTTC. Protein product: CASSLTGQGYTF. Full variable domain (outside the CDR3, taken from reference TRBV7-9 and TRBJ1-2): DTGVSQNPRHKITKRGQNVTFRCDPISEHNRLYWYRQTLGQGPEFLTYFQNEAQLEKSRLLSDRFSAERPKGSFSTLEIQRTEQGDSAMYLCASSLTGQGYTFGSGTRLTVV.

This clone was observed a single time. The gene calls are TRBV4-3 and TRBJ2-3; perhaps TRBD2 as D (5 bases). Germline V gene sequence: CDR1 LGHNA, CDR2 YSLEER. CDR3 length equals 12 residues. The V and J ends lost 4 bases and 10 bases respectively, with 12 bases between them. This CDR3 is CASSPDFRAQYF. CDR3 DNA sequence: TGCGCCAGCAGCCCGGACTTCCGTGCGCAGTATTTT.

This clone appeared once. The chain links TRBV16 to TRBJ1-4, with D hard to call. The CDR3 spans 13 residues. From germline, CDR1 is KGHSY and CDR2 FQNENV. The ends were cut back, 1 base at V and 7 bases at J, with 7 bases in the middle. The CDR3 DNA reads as TGTGCCAGCAGCCAATGGTCCACTGAAAAACTGTTTTTT. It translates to CASSQWSTEKLFF.

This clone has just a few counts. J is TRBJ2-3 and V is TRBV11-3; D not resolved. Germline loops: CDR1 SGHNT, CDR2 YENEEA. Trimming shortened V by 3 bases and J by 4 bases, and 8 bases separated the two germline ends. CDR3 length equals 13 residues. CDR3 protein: CASSFASPDTQYF. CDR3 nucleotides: TGTGCCAGCAGCTTTGCCAGCCCAGATACGCAGTATTTT.

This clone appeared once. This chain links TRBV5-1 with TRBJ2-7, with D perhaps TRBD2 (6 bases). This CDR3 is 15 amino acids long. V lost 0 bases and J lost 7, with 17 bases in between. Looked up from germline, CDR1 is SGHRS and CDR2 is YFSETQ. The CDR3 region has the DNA TGCGCCAGCAGCTTGGAAGGGATGGGCGCGGGGGAGCAGTACTTC. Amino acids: CASSLEGMGAGEQYF. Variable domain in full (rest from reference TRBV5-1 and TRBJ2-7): KAGVTQTPRYLIKTRGQQVTLSCSPISGHRSVSWYQQTPGQGLQFLFEYFSETQRNKGNFPGRFSGRQFSNSRSEMNVSTLELGDSALYLCASSLEGMGAGEQYFGPGTRLTVT.

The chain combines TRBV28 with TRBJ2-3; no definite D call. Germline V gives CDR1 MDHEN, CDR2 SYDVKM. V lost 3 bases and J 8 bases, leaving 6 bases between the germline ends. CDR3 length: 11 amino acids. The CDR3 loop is CASSFGPTQYF. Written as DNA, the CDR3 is TGTGCCAGCAGTTTTGGTCCTACGCAGTATTTT.

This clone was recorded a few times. This chain's CDR3 is CASSQEVGGPGANVLTF. CDR3 coding DNA: TGTGCCAGCAGCCAAGAGGTAGGGGGTCCTGGGGCCAACGTCCTGACTTTC. This rearrangement joins TRBV4-2 to TRBJ2-6; maybe TRBD1 (6 bases). The CDR3 is 17 residues long. CDR1 is LGHNA and CDR2 is YNFKEQ in the germline V gene. V lost 0 bases and J 2 bases, leaving 11 bases between the germline ends.